The T cell receptor (beta chain) described here comes from a study of T cell changes during pregnancy in multiple sclerosis. Clones were read by immunoSEQ multiplex PCR, and TCRdb kept only the in-frame ones, dropping some. Of about 32,000 clones in the sample, approximately 89% were seen once. The ends were cut back, 8 bases at V and 4 bases at J, with 21 bases in the middle. Germline values: CDR1 SQVTM, CDR2 ANQGSEA. The CDR3 extends over 14 amino acids. This sequence joins TRBV29-1 and TRBJ2-7; TRBD1 is a possible D gene (6 bases). This receptor was obtained from a female donor with multiple sclerosis, enrolled in a pregnancy study. This sample comprised CD8+ T cells from peripheral blood mononuclear cells, obtained in the second trimester of pregnancy. CDR3 sequence: CSTTDSSHPYEQYF. The CDR3 DNA is TGCAGCACAACGGACAGCTCCCATCCTTACGAGCAGTACTTC.